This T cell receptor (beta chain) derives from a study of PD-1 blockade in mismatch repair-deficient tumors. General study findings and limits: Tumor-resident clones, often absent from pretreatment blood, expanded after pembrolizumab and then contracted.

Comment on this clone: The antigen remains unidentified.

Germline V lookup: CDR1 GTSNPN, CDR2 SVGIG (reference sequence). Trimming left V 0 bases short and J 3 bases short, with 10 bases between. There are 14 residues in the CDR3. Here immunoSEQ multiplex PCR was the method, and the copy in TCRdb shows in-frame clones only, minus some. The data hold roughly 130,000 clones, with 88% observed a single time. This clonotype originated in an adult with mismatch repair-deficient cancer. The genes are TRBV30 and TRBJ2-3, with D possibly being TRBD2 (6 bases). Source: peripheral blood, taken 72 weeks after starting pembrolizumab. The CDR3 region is CAWSVVGRTDTQYF. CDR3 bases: TGTGCCTGGAGTGTAGTCGGGAGAACAGATACGCAGTATTTT.